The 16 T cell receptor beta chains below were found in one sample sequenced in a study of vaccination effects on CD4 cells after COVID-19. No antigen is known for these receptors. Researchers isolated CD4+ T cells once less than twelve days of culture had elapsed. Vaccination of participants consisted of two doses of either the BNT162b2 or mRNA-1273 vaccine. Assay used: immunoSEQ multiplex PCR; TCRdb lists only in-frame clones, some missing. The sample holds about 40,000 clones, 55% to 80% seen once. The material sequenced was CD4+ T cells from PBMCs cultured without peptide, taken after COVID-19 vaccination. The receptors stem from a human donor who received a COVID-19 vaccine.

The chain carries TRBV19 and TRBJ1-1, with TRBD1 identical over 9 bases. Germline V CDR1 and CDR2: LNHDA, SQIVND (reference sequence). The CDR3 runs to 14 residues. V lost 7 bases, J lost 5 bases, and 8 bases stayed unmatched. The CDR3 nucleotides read TGTGCCAGTACCGGGACAGGGTGGGGAACTGAAGCTTTCTTT. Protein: CASTGTGWGTEAFF.

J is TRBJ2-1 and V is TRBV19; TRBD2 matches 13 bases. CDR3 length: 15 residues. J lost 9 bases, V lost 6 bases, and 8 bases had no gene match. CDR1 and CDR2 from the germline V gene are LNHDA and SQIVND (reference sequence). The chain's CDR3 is CASRPTSGGTGEQFF. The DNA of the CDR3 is TGTGCCAGTAGGCCGACTAGCGGGGGGACGGGTGAGCAGTTCTTC. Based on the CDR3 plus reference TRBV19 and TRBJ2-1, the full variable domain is DGGITQSPKYLFRKEGQNVTLSCEQNLNHDAMYWYRQDPGQGLRLIYYSQIVNDFQKGDIAEGYSVSREKKESFPLTVTSAQKNPTAFYLCASRPTSGGTGEQFFGPGTRLTVL.

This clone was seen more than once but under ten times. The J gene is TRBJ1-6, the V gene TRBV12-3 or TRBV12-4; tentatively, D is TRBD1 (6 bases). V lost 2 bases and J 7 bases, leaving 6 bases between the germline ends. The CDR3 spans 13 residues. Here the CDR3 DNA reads TGTGCCAGCAGTTTACAGGGGAATTCACCCCTCCACTTT. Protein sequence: CASSLQGNSPLHF.

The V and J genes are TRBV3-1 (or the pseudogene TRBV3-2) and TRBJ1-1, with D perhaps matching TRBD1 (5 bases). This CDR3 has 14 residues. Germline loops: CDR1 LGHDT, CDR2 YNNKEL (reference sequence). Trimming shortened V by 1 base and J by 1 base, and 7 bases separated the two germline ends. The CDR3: CASSQAQGNTEAFF. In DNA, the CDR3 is TGTGCCAGCAGCCAAGCCCAGGGGAACACTGAAGCTTTCTTT.

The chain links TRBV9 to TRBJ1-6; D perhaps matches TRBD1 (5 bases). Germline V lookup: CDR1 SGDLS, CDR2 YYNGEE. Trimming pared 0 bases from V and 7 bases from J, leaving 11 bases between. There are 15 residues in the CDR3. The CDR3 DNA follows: TGTGCCAGCAGCGTAGGAGGGACGGGGAATTCACCCCTCCACTTT. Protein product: CASSVGGTGNSPLHF.

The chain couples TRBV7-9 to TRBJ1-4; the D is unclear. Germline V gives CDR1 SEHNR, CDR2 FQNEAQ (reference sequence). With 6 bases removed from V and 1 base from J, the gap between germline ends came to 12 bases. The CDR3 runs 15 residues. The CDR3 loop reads CASRIGSGTNEKLFF. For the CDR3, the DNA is TGTGCCAGCAGAATCGGGTCAGGAACTAATGAAAAACTGTTTTTT. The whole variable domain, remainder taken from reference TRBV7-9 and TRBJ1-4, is DTGVSQNPRHKITKRGQNVTFRCDPISEHNRLYWYRQTLGQGPEFLTYFQNEAQLEKSRLLSDRFSAERPKGSFSTLEIQRTEQGDSAMYLCASRIGSGTNEKLFFGSGTQLSVL.

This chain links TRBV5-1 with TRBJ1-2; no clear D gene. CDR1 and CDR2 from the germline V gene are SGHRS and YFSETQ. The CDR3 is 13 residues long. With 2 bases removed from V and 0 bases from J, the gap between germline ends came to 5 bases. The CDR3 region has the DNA TGCGCCAGCAGCTTTGGGGCTAACTATGGCTACACCTTC. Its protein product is CASSFGANYGYTF.

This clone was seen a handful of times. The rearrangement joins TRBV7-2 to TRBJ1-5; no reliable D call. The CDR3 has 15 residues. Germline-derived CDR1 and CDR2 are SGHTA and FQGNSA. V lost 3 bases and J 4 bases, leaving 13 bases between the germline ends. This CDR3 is CASSLGRLANQPQHF. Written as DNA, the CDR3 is TGTGCCAGCAGCTTGGGCAGGTTAGCGAATCAGCCCCAGCATTTT.

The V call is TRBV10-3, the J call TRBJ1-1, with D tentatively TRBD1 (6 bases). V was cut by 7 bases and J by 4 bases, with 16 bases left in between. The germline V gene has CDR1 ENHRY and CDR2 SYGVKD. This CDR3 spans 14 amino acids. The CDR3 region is CAITDGQLGTEAFF. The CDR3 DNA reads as TGTGCCATCACCGATGGACAGTTGGGCACTGAAGCTTTCTTT.

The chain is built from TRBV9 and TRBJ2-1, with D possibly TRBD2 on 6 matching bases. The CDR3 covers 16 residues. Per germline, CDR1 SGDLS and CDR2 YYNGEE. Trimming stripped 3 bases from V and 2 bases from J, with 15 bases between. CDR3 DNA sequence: TGTGCCAGCAGCGGCCTCGGACTATCCCCCTACAATGAGCAGTTCTTC. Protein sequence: CASSGLGLSPYNEQFF.

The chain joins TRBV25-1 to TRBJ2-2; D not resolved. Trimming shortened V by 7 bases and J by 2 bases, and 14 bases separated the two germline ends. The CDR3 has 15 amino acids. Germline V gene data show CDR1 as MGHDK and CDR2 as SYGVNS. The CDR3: CASISSRANTGELFF. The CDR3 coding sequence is TGTGCCAGCATATCCAGTCGGGCCAACACCGGGGAGCTGTTTTTT.

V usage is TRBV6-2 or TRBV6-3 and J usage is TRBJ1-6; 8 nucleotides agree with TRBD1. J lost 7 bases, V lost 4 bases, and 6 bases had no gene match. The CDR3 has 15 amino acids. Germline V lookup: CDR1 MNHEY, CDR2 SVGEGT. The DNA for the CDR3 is TGTGCCAGCAGTTTGCTTACAGGGGGAAATTCACCCCTCCACTTT. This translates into CASSLLTGGNSPLHF.

The CDR3 loop reads CASDPTAGNTEAFF. The DNA of the CDR3 is TGTGCCAGCGATCCGACGGCCGGTAACACTGAAGCTTTCTTT. The chain joins TRBV9 to TRBJ1-1; no clear D. This CDR3 contains 14 residues. Germline lookup yields CDR1 SGDLS and CDR2 YYNGEE. V lost 7 bases, J lost 2 bases, and 15 bases lay in between.

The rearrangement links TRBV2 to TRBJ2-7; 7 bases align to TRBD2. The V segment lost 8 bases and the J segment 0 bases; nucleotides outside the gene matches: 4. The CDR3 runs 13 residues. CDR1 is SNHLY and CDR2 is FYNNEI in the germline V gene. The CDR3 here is CASGGVFSYEQYF. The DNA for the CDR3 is TGTGCCAGCGGGGGGGTTTTCTCCTACGAGCAGTACTTC.

The CDR3 is CASSSGQGYYNEQFF. The CDR3 coding sequence is TGTGCCAGCAGCTCGGGACAGGGGTACTACAATGAGCAGTTCTTC. The chain combines TRBV7-2 with TRBJ2-1, with TRBD1 identical over 10 bases. This CDR3 has 15 amino acids. The germline CDR1 and CDR2 sequences are SGHTA and FQGNSA. V was clipped by 4 bases and J by 3 bases; unmatched bases: 3.

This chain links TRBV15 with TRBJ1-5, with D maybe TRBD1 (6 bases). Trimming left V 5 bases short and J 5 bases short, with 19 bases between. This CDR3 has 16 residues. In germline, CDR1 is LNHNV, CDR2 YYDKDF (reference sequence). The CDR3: CATSAGARAGDQPQHF. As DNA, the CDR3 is TGTGCCACCAGCGCGGGGGCTAGGGCGGGGGATCAGCCCCAGCATTTT.